This entry describes one TCR beta chain. Its antigen remains undetermined. The sample holds no much larger clone one base away, and base qualities are not on file. This specimen belongs to a study of OX40 agonist ivuxolimab in advanced cancers. With respect to the entire study: Ivuxolimab was an agonistic, fully human IgG2 monoclonal antibody directed against OX40 (CD134), a costimulatory receptor. Intravenous ivuxolimab was administered to patients every 2 weeks at six dose levels: 0.01, 0.1, 0.3, 1.5, 3 and 10 mg/kg. Of the 50 to 55 dose-escalation patients, hepatocellular carcinoma was present in about 20, melanoma in around 15, renal cell carcinoma in 9 and head and neck cancer in 9. In the dose-escalation cohort, around four fifths of patients were male, and the mean age was roughly 60 years, with a range of about 23 to 90. Prior anti-PD-1, anti-PD-L1 or anti-CTLA-4 therapy was permitted, and checkpoint inhibitors had been received by about 37% of dose-escalation patients. Partial responses were achieved by three dose-escalation patients, of whom one had hepatocellular carcinoma and two had cutaneous melanoma. The purpose of peripheral TCRbeta sequencing was to test whether ivuxolimab changed TCR sequence diversity and led to clonal T-cell expansion. The monotherapy dose-escalation portion (N of about 52 patients) of the phase I ivuxolimab trial is reported in the paper.

For sequencing of the TCRbeta CDR3 region, genomic DNA was extracted from the sorted cells. The immunoSEQ Assay was used to sequence the TCRbeta CDR3 regions. Not all clones reach the TCRdb copy of this immuneACCESS table, which keeps in-frame sequences only. Checked studies attribute under half of the gap to unresolved V genes and leave the rest unexplained. A total of approximately 70,000 clones appear in this sample, 85% to 95% of them only once. About 0.95% of the sample belongs to the ten largest clones. Patients with autoimmune disease history or receiving systemic immunosuppression were excluded from the trial. In every dose cohort, peripheral blood was drawn for TCR sequencing at baseline, cycle 4 day 1, and cycle 7 day 1. Samples came from an open-label, multicenter, first-in-human phase I dose-escalation trial of ivuxolimab. Adults with locally advanced or metastatic head and neck squamous cell, hepatocellular, melanoma or renal cell carcinoma were enrolled in the trial. Before TCR sequencing, CD4+ T cells and CD8+ T cells from peripheral blood were sorted into separate populations.

Per the germline V gene (reference sequence), SGHAT is the CDR1 and FQDESV is the CDR2. The CDR3 numbers 12 residues from cysteine through phenylalanine. Just CDR3 DNA is preserved here, 36 bases in frame from base 1. Cut back by 4 bases and 11 bases, the V and J ends lie 9 bases apart. Points the paper makes about the study in general: At doses from 0.1 to 3.0 mg/kg, clonal expansion was seen in both CD4+ and CD8+ blood T cells between baseline and week 6. Which antigens the clonally expanded peripheral T cells were specific for was not determined. Low levels of normalized T-cell clonal expansion were also seen in some patients who did not respond. Partial responders in the 0.1-3.0 mg/kg groups had among the lowest normalized peripheral clonal expansion, especially among CD8+ T cells. After ivuxolimab, expanded clones were on average more numerous among CD8+ T cells than among CD4+ T cells.

The clonotype comes from an adult with an advanced solid tumor such as melanoma, head and neck, liver or kidney cancer. This specimen was CD4+ or CD8+ T cells sorted from blood, taken in a trial of the OX40 agonist ivuxolimab. The rearranged chain carries TRBV11-1 and TRBJ1-6; the D gene is perhaps TRBD1, on 5 matching bases. The base sequence is TGTGCCAGCAGCTCAGGGACGACACCCCTCCACTTT. This encodes CASSSGTTPLHF.